Each of the 19 T cell receptor beta chains below was sequenced from the same sample in a study of T cells after yellow fever vaccination. TCRdb independently ran MiXCR on the 5' RACE reads; one entry per CDR3 protein. The repertoire holds some 26,000 distinct CDR3 sequences, roughly 3.4% seen once, with approximately 0.94% in the top ten. Sequences were derived from PBMCs, either bulk or a sorted T-cell subset (CD4+, CD8+, memory, or dextramer-sorted; not recorded which), sampled roughly seven weeks after the first yellow fever vaccination. The receptors originated from a man between 18 and 35 years old who received the YFV17D yellow fever vaccine.

On this clonotype itself: At one end, the junction sequence differs from germline, possibly due to a read error. J is TRBJ2-7 and V is TRBV5-1; D ambiguous. Per germline, CDR1 SGHRS and CDR2 YFSETQ. The CDR3 length is 13 residues. The CDR3 is CASRLAPGTEQYF. Here the CDR3 DNA reads TGCGCCAGCCGCTTGGCCCCAGGTACCGAGCAGTACTTC.

The V gene is TRBV12-2, the J gene TRBJ2-7; the tabulated D call, TRBD1, remains unverified against the DNA. TRBV12-2 is classified as a pseudogene. The CDR3 is 14 residues long. The chain's CDR3 is CARGLSGASYEQYF. CDR3 nucleotides: TGTGCCAGGGGCCTCTCCGGGGCCAGCTACGAGCAGTACTTC.

This clonotype showed up many times. The chain recombines TRBV7-2 with TRBJ2-7; 11 nucleotides line up with TRBD2. The CDR3 is 15 amino acids. Germline V gene sequence: CDR1 SGHTA, CDR2 FQGNSA. V dropped 5 bases and J dropped 1; count of bases not matched to a gene: 4. The CDR3 sequence: CASSGTSGGSYEQYF. The DNA for the CDR3 is TGTGCCAGCAGCGGTACTAGCGGGGGATCCTACGAGCAGTACTTC.

This clonotype was seen many times. The J gene is TRBJ2-7, the V gene TRBV4-1, with D perhaps matching TRBD1 (5 bases). The CDR3 has 15 amino acids. The germline V gene encodes CDR1 MGHRA and CDR2 YSYEKL. V was trimmed by 4 bases and J by 1 base, leaving 14 bases between them. CDR3 protein: CASSPTETKSYEQYF. The CDR3 bases are TGCGCCAGCAGCCCGACAGAGACCAAATCCTACGAGCAGTACTTC.

Many counts were recorded for this clonotype. This rearrangement joins TRBV7-8 to TRBJ2-1, with 11 bases fitting TRBD1. With V trimmed by 2 bases and J by 7 bases, 16 bases remained unmatched. Germline CDR1 is SGHVS and CDR2 is FQNEAQ. CDR3 length equals 19 residues. Written as DNA, the CDR3 is TGTGCCAGCAGCTTAAGACCTCCGGGACAGGGGGGGGTTATGAATGAGCAGTTCTTC. This codes for CASSLRPPGQGGVMNEQFF.

This clonotype appeared many times. The chain recombines TRBV12-5 with TRBJ2-7; the D call may be TRBD1 or TRBD2 (5 bases each). The length of the CDR3 is 14 residues. Germline lookup yields CDR1 LGHNT and CDR2 FRNRAP. V lost 3 bases, J lost 4 bases, and 13 bases lay in between. CDR3 DNA: TGTGCTAGTGGTTTAGCCGGGGCAGGGTACGAGCAGTACGTC. Residues: CASGLAGAGYEQYV.

This clonotype was found many times. The chain recombines TRBV28 with TRBJ2-5; no firm D call. The CDR3 consists of 11 residues. V shed 10 bases and J shed 10 bases, with 16 bases lying between them. The germline V gene has CDR1 MDHEN and CDR2 SYDVKM. CDR3 sequence (DNA): TGTGCCACTTCGCCTTTCGTGGACCAGTACTTC. Amino acids: CATSPFVDQYF.

This clonotype was detected ten times or more. The chain joins TRBV7-2 to TRBJ2-5, with D hard to call. Germline CDR1 and CDR2: SGHTA and FQGNSA. The CDR3 is made up of 13 amino acids. V was cut by 2 bases and J by 1 base, with 5 bases left in between. The CDR3 coding sequence is TGTGCCAGCAGCTTAATGGGCCAAGAGACCCAGTACTTC. This codes for CASSLMGQETQYF.

This clonotype was seen repeatedly, ten times or more. The chain carries TRBV12-3 or TRBV12-4 and TRBJ2-4; 7 bases align to TRBD1. The CDR3 spans 14 residues. J lost 0 bases, V lost 7 bases, and 3 bases had no gene match. In DNA form, the CDR3 reads TGTGCCAGCAAGACAGGGCTAGCCAAAAACATTCAGTACTTC. Protein: CASKTGLAKNIQYF.

This clonotype is deemed medium-sized. The rearrangement joins TRBV5-1 to TRBJ2-7; D unresolved. Germline loops: CDR1 SGHRS, CDR2 YFSETQ. The length of the CDR3 is 14 residues. Trimming pared 1 base from V and 7 bases from J, leaving 15 bases between. CDR3 bases: TGCGCCAGCAGCTTGTCAGGCCCGGCGGTGGAGCAGTACTTC. It codes for CASSLSGPAVEQYF.

Many counts were recorded for this clonotype. The genes are TRBV5-1 and TRBJ2-7, with D unresolved. Between the trimmed V and J ends, which lost 0 bases and 2 bases, there was a span of 12 bases. Germline V gives CDR1 SGHRS, CDR2 YFSETQ. This CDR3 spans 15 amino acids. The CDR3 loop reads CASSLGSGHTYEQYF. The CDR3 bases are TGCGCCAGCAGCTTGGGTTCCGGGCACACCTACGAGCAGTACTTC.

This clonotype was recorded many times. The V and J genes are TRBV28 and TRBJ1-2; D is possibly TRBD1 (6 bases). CDR1 MDHEN and CDR2 SYDVKM come from the germline V gene. This CDR3 comprises 15 residues. V lost 3 bases and J lost 2, with 13 bases in between. The CDR3 is CASSLEGEANYGYTF. The CDR3 DNA reads TGTGCCAGCAGTTTGGAGGGGGAGGCCAACTATGGCTACACCTTC.

As to this clonotype: This clone may be a read error of a much larger clone one base away. V and J are TRBV5-4 and TRBJ1-1, with no clear D. V lost 6 bases to trimming and J lost 3 bases, with 18 bases between them. Germline assignment: CDR1 SGHNT and CDR2 YYREEE (reference sequence). This CDR3 contains 15 residues. The CDR3 DNA reads as TGTGCCAGCAATGAGGCCGGACGGCAGGACACTGAAGCTTTCTTT. Amino acid sequence: CASNEAGRQDTEAFF.

In this sample, this clonotype turned up many times. CDR3 amino acids: CASSWDSHNSPLHF. CDR3 coding DNA: TGTGCCAGCAGTTGGGACAGCCATAATTCACCCCTCCACTTT. V and J are TRBV12-3 or TRBV12-4 and TRBJ1-6; 7 nucleotides agree with TRBD1. The ends lost 4 bases at V and 5 bases at J; junction bases unmatched: 2. This CDR3 has 14 residues.

This clonotype was recorded many times. CDR3 nucleotide sequence: TGTGCCAGCAGCTTAGTTGGGGGGGCACGGCAGCCCCAGCATTTT. It codes for CASSLVGGARQPQHF. This sequence joins TRBV7-2 and TRBJ1-5; D perhaps matches TRBD1 (6 bases). The V end was cut by 1 base, the J end by 7 bases, with 14 bases between. CDR3 size: 15 residues. CDR1 and CDR2 (germline): SGHTA, FQGNSA.

Ten or more counts support this clonotype. The rearrangement links TRBV6-4 to TRBJ2-1; TRBD2 matches 14 bases. The CDR3 totals 14 residues. Germline V gives CDR1 MRHNA, CDR2 SNTAGT. Germline trimming cut 7 bases from V and 9 bases from J; bases unmatched to any gene: 5. The CDR3: CASKPGLAGAEQFF. CDR3 coding DNA: TGTGCCAGCAAACCGGGACTAGCGGGGGCTGAGCAGTTCTTC.

This clonotype was recorded many times. The chain combines TRBV7-8 with TRBJ2-6; D ambiguous. CDR1 is SGHVS and CDR2 is FQNEAQ in the germline V gene. The CDR3 covers 14 residues. V was cut by 1 base and J by 1 base, with 2 bases left in between. CDR3 bases: TGTGCCAGCAGCTTAGATTCTGGGGCCAACGTCCTGACTTTC. Translated: CASSLDSGANVLTF.

This clonotype was seen ten or more times. V is TRBV5-6 and J is TRBJ2-7; 14 nucleotides agree with TRBD2. This CDR3 has 15 amino acids. V was clipped by 3 bases and J by 7 bases; unmatched bases: 6. Per the germline V gene, CDR1 is SGHDT and CDR2 is YYEEEE. In nucleotides, the CDR3 is TGTGCCAGCAGCTCAACTGGACTAGCGGGGGGTGAGCAGTACGTC. Translation gives CASSSTGLAGGEQYV.

This clonotype was found many times. The CDR3 region has the DNA TGTGCCAGCAGCCGGTATAGCAATCAGCCCCAGCATTTT. It codes for CASSRYSNQPQHF. V is TRBV7-2 and J is TRBJ1-5; D is unclear. The ends were cut back, 5 bases at V and 0 bases at J, with 5 bases in the middle. The germline gives CDR1 SGHTA, CDR2 FQGNSA. This CDR3 comprises 13 residues. The full variable domain, rest sourced from reference TRBV7-2 and TRBJ1-5, is GAGVSQSPSNKVTEKGKDVELRCDPISGHTALYWYRQSLGQGLEFLIYFQGNSAPDKSGLPSDRFSAERTGGSVSTLTIQRTQQEDSAVYLCASSRYSNQPQHFGDGTRLSIL.